The clone carrying this T cell receptor (beta chain) appeared a single time. The target antigen is unknown. The CDR3 covers 15 residues. With 6 bases clipped from V and 6 bases from J, the junction kept 9 bases outside the gene matches. Germline values: CDR1 MNHNS, CDR2 SASEGT. The data derive from a study of Tregs in tolerant kidney transplant recipients. Study observations and caveats: This study did not directly address biological reproducibility. Few patients were studied, so findings need validation in larger groups.

CD4+CD25+CD127- Tregs, CD4+CD25- non-Tregs, CD4 and CD8 cells were sorted. The method was immunoSEQ multiplex PCR; TCRdb's version includes in-frame clones alone and lacks a portion of them. The sample consists of 98,000 or so clones, roughly 90% of them appearing once. The receptor was isolated from a human donor who received a combined kidney and bone marrow transplant. The starting material was CD4+ T cells from blood, obtained before the transplant. V and J are TRBV6-1 and TRBJ1-5, with TRBD1 identical over 9 bases. As DNA, the CDR3 is TGTGCCAGCAGCGCTGTGACAGGGGGGATTCAGCCCCAGCATTTT. Encoded protein: CASSAVTGGIQPQHF.